This T cell receptor beta chain originates from a study of OX40 agonist ivuxolimab in advanced cancers. This table comes from immunoSEQ multiplex PCR, and its TCRdb copy is limited to in-frame clones, with some not included. The table lists approximately 43,000 clones, roughly nine tenths of them singletons. The input for sequencing was CD4+ or CD8+ T cells sorted from blood, taken in a trial of the OX40 agonist ivuxolimab. This receptor was obtained from an adult with an advanced solid tumor such as melanoma, head and neck, liver or kidney cancer.

CDR3 sequence reads: CASSLETSGGLGQYF. CDR3 DNA sequence: TGTGCCAGCAGCTTAGAAACTAGCGGGGGACTGGGGCAGTACTTC. The chain uses TRBV11-2 and TRBJ2-7, with 11 bases aligning to TRBD2. Germline-derived CDR1 and CDR2 are SGHAT and FQNNGV. CDR3 length: 15 residues. The trim removed 0 bases at V and 9 bases at J, leaving 7 bases unmatched.